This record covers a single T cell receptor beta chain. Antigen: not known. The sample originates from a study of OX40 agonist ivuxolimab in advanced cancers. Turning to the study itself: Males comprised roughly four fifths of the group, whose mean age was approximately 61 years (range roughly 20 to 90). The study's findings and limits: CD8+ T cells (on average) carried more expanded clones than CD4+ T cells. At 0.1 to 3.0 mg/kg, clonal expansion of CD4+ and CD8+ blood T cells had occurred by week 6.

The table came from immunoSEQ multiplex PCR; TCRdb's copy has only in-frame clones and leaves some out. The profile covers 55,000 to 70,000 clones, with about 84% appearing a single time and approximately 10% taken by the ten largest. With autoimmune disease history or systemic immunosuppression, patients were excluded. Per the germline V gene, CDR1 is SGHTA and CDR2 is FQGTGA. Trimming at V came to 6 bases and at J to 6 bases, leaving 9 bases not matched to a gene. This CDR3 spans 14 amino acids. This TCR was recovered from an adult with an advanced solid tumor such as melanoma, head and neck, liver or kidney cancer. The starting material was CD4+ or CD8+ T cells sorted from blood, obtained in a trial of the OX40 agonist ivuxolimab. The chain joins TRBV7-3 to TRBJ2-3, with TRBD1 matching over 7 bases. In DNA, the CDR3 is TGTGCCAGCAGTTTGCTCGGACAGGCGGATACGCAGTATTTT. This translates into CASSLLGQADTQYF.